Presented here are 5 T cell receptor beta chains from one specimen sequenced in a study of radiation and T cells in renal cell carcinoma. This table comes from immunoSEQ multiplex PCR, and its TCRdb copy is limited to in-frame clones, with some not included. Among approximately 100,000 clones listed, 75% to 90% were seen once. Time point specified: baseline pretreatment blood. Treatment described: 15 Gy SBRT to primary tumor, nephrectomy 4 weeks later. The material was blood, obtained from a patient whose treatment included radiotherapy and nephrectomy. These receptors were collected from a man aged 45-65 years with renal cell carcinoma.

This clone is a singleton in its sample. The chain joins TRBV7-3 to TRBJ2-3; 8 nucleotides line up with TRBD1. Germline V lookup: CDR1 SGHTA, CDR2 FQGTGA. The CDR3 sequence is 16 residues long. V lost 6 bases, J lost 0 bases, and 8 bases stayed unmatched. CDR3: CASSLQGGVSTDTQYF. Here the CDR3 DNA reads TGTGCCAGCAGTCTACAGGGGGGAGTCAGCACAGATACGCAGTATTTT.

This chain joins TRBV9 and TRBJ1-1; the D gene is possibly TRBD1 (5 bases). CDR1 and CDR2 from the germline V gene are SGDLS and YYNGEE. The CDR3 is 15 amino acids. V shed 1 base and J shed 2 bases, with 12 bases lying between them. The DNA of the CDR3 is TGTGCCAGCAGCGTATCCGGGACGGGTAACACTGAAGCTTTCTTT. Translating it yields CASSVSGTGNTEAFF.

The chain uses TRBV7-6 and TRBJ1-1, with D hard to call. Germline V CDR1 and CDR2: SGHVS, FNYEAQ. The length of the CDR3 is 14 residues. V lost 1 base to trimming and J lost 0 bases, with 6 bases between them. The CDR3 is CASSLEPMNTEAFF. CDR3 in DNA: TGTGCCAGCAGCTTAGAACCGATGAACACTGAAGCTTTCTTT. The full variable domain, its missing parts supplied by reference TRBV7-6 and TRBJ1-1, is GAGVSQSPRYKVTKRGQDVALRCDPISGHVSLYWYRQALGQGPEFLTYFNYEAQQDKSGLPNDRFSAERPEGSISTLTIQRTEQRDSAMYRCASSLEPMNTEAFFGQGTRLTVV.

The V call is TRBV7-8, the J call TRBJ1-1, with 8 bases aligning to TRBD1. This CDR3 has 17 residues. Per germline, CDR1 SGHVS and CDR2 FQNEAQ. Germline trimming cut 1 base from V and 4 bases from J; bases unmatched to any gene: 11. Here the CDR3 DNA reads TGTGCCAGCAGCTTAGGCTTACCGACAGGGGAGATCACTGAAGCTTTCTTT. The encoded protein is CASSLGLPTGEITEAFF. The full variable domain, completed using reference TRBV7-8 and TRBJ1-1, is GAGVSQSPRYKVAKRGQDVALRCDPISGHVSLFWYQQALGQGPEFLTYFQNEAQLDKSGLPSDRFFAERPEGSVSTLKIQRTQQEDSAVYLCASSLGLPTGEITEAFFGQGTRLTVV.

The genes are TRBV11-1 and TRBJ1-2; D uncertain. This CDR3 region has 14 residues. Germline assignment: CDR1 SGHAT and CDR2 FQDESV (reference sequence). The ends were cut back, 5 bases at V and 6 bases at J, with 16 bases in the middle. CDR3 sequence reads: CASSQRLGSDGYTF. CDR3 coding DNA: TGTGCCAGCAGCCAAAGGTTAGGGTCGGATGGCTACACCTTC.